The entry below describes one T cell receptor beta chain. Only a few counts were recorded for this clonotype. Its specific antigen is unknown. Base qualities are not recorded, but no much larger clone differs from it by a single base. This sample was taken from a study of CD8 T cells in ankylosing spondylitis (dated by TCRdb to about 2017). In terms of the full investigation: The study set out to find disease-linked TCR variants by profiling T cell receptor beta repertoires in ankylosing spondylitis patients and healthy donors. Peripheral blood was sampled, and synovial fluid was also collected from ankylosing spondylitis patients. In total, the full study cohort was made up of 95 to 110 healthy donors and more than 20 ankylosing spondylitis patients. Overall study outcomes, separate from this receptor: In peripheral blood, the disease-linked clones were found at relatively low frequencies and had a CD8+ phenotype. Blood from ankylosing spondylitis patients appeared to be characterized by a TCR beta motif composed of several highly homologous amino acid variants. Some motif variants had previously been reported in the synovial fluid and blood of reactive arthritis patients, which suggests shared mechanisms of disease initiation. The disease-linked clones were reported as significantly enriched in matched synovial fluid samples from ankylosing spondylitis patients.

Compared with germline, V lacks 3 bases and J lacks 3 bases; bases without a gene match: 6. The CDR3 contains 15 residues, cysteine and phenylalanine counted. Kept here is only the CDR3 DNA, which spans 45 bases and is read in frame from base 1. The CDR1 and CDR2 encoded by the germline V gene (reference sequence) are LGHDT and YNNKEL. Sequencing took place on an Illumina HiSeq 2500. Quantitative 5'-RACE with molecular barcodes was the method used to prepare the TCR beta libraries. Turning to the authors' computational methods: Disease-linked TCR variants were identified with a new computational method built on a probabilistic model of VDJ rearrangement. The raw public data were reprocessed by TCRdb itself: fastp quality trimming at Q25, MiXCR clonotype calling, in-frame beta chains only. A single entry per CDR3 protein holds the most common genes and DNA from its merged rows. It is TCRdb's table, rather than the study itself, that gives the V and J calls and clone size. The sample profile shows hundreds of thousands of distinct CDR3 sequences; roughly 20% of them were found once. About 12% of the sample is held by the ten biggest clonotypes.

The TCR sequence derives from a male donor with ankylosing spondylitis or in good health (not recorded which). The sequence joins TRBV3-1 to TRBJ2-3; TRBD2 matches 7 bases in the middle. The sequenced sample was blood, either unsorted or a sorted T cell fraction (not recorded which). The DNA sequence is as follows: TGTGCCAGCAGCCACAGCGGGGTAGTGACAGATACGCAGTATTTT. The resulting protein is CASSHSGVVTDTQYF.